These 15 T cell receptor beta chains originate from one sample sequenced in a study of cytomegalovirus exposure and HLA in healthy donors. The PCR made use of 60 Vbeta and 13 Jbeta primers. This table comes from immunoSEQ multiplex PCR, and its TCRdb copy is limited to in-frame clones, with some not included. The data show approximately 97,000 clones, over 65% seen once. What was sequenced was PBMCs. These TCRs come from a man between 35 and 55 years old in good health and CMV-seronegative.

This chain uses TRBV5-6 with TRBJ2-1, with 11 bases matching TRBD2. The J segment lost 0 bases and the V segment lost 3 bases, leaving 5 bases of the junction unmatched. CDR1 SGHDT and CDR2 YYEEEE come from the germline V gene. There are 17 residues in the CDR3. The CDR3 is CASSSRLAGYSYNEQFF. CDR3 in DNA: TGTGCCAGCAGCTCGAGACTAGCGGGGTACTCCTACAATGAGCAGTTCTTC.

The chain links TRBV6-5 to TRBJ2-7; TRBD1 matches 9 bases. With 4 bases clipped from V and 4 bases from J, the junction kept 8 bases outside the gene matches. The CDR3 spans 15 residues. Germline V gives CDR1 MNHEY, CDR2 SVGAGI. The CDR3 spells CASSWGQGRGYEQYF. The CDR3 DNA reads TGTGCCAGCAGTTGGGGACAGGGTCGCGGGTACGAGCAGTACTTC.

In DNA, the CDR3 is TGTGCCAGTAGTGTACGTCTTGGGGCCAACACCGGGGAGCTGTTTTTT. Its translation: CASSVRLGANTGELFF. The chain links TRBV19 to TRBJ2-2; weak D call: TRBD1 (5 bases). Trimming left V 5 bases short and J 2 bases short, with 15 bases between. The CDR3 consists of 16 residues. CDR1 LNHDA and CDR2 SQIVND come from the germline V gene (reference sequence).

This clone was detected only once. The chain carries TRBV5-1 and TRBJ1-5; 9 positions agree with TRBD1. The germline V gene has CDR1 SGHRS and CDR2 YFSETQ. The CDR3 runs to 15 residues. V gave up 0 bases and J gave up 4 bases; unmatched junction bases: 2. The CDR3 spells CASSLGDRENQPQHF. CDR3 bases: TGCGCCAGCAGCTTGGGGGACAGGGAAAATCAGCCCCAGCATTTT.

The chain is built from TRBV28 and TRBJ2-7; 9 bases map to TRBD1. The J segment lost 2 bases and the V segment lost 2 bases, leaving 7 bases of the junction unmatched. CDR1 and CDR2 from the germline V gene are MDHEN and SYDVKM. The CDR3 loop spans 16 amino acids. In DNA, the CDR3 is TGTGCCAGCAGTTTAGGGACAGGGTTAATACCCTACGAGCAGTACTTC. Residues: CASSLGTGLIPYEQYF.

The rearrangement links TRBV27 to TRBJ1-2; 11 nucleotides match TRBD1. Germline CDR1 is MNHEY and CDR2 is SMNVEV (reference sequence). The length of the CDR3 is 14 residues. V shed 5 bases, J shed 3 bases, and the junction held 2 bases outside the gene matches. The CDR3 reads CASSRDRGDYGYTF. The CDR3 bases are TGTGCCAGCAGTCGGGACAGGGGGGACTATGGCTACACCTTC.

The chain joins TRBV2 to TRBJ1-1; no firm D call. From germline, CDR1 is SNHLY and CDR2 FYNNEI. Trimming cost V 3 bases and J 4 bases, with 9 bases left between them. The CDR3 length is 13 residues. The CDR3 bases are TGTGCCAGCAGTGAGGAGGTGCGCACTGAAGCTTTCTTT. This codes for CASSEEVRTEAFF.

The rearrangement joins TRBV7-2 to TRBJ2-3; weak D call: TRBD2 (7 bases). Between the trimmed V and J ends, which lost 3 bases and 4 bases, there was a span of 20 bases. The CDR3 contains 17 residues. Germline CDR1 reads SGHTA; CDR2 reads FQGNSA. The CDR3 nucleotides are TGTGCCAGCAGCTTTCCTGGGTGGGGGGGCCTGGCAGATACGCAGTATTTT. Amino acid sequence: CASSFPGWGGLADTQYF.

This chain joins TRBV19 and TRBJ1-3; D unclear. Between the trimmed V and J ends, which lost 10 bases and 3 bases, there was a span of 19 bases. Germline lookup yields CDR1 LNHDA and CDR2 SQIVND (reference sequence). The length of the CDR3 is 15 residues. CDR3 nucleotide sequence: TGTGCCACTATGCTAGTGGAGCCGCTTGGAAACACCATATATTTT. Protein product: CATMLVEPLGNTIYF. Full variable domain (missing parts from reference TRBV19 and TRBJ1-3): DGGITQSPKYLFRKEGQNVTLSCEQNLNHDAMYWYRQDPGQGLRLIYYSQIVNDFQKGDIAEGYSVSREKKESFPLTVTSAQKNPTAFYLCATMLVEPLGNTIYFGEGSWLTVV.

Only a few counts were recorded for this clone. V is TRBV6-1 and J is TRBJ1-3; no definite D call. The CDR3 sequence is 14 residues long. V shed 1 base and J shed 1 base, with 5 bases lying between them. Per germline, CDR1 MNHNS and CDR2 SASEGT. CDR3 protein: CASSEGASGNTIYF. In nucleotides, the CDR3 is TGTGCCAGCAGTGAAGGCGCTTCTGGAAACACCATATATTTT.

The chain has TRBV6-1 and TRBJ1-1; the D gene is possibly TRBD1 (6 bases). The germline gives CDR1 MNHNS, CDR2 SASEGT. V was cut by 3 bases and J by 0 bases, with 11 bases left in between. CDR3 length: 15 residues. The CDR3 DNA follows: TGTGCCAGCAGTGACGAGGGGGAGCTGAACACTGAAGCTTTCTTT. Translated, it gives CASSDEGELNTEAFF.

This clone was picked up one time. The chain carries TRBV30 and TRBJ2-5; 9 positions match TRBD1. Trimming removed 2 bases from V and 14 bases from J; junction bases left unmatched: 6. The germline V gene encodes CDR1 GTSNPN and CDR2 SVGIG (reference sequence). The CDR3 is 11 residues long. CDR3 loop: CAWSTGGFRYF. The DNA for the CDR3 is TGTGCCTGGAGTACAGGGGGCTTCCGTTACTTC.

A few counts support this clone. This chain uses TRBV2 with TRBJ1-1, with 7 positions matching TRBD1. CDR3 length equals 13 residues. Unmatched junction bases numbered 2, after V lost 6 bases and J lost 1 base. The germline gives CDR1 SNHLY, CDR2 FYNNEI. CDR3 sequence reads: CASSRDRNTEAFF. The CDR3 nucleotides read TGTGCCAGCAGCCGGGACAGGAACACTGAAGCTTTCTTT.

This clone has a single count. V usage is TRBV4-3 and J usage is TRBJ1-2; D possibly corresponds to TRBD1 (6 bases). The CDR3 is 16 amino acids. Trimming shortened V by 0 bases and J by 8 bases, and 19 bases separated the two germline ends. Germline CDR1 reads LGHNA; CDR2 reads YSLEER. CDR3 in amino acids: CASSQDPTTSQGGYTF. The CDR3 nucleotides read TGCGCCAGCAGCCAAGATCCGACGACGTCCCAGGGGGGCTACACCTTC.

V usage is TRBV19 and J usage is TRBJ2-3; perhaps TRBD1 as D (6 bases). In germline, CDR1 is LNHDA, CDR2 SQIVND (reference sequence). The CDR3 has 14 residues. The germline V and J ends were trimmed by 6 bases and 1 base, with 11 bases remaining between them. CDR3 amino acids: CASRTRQGTDTQYF. The CDR3 region has the DNA TGTGCCAGTAGAACCCGACAGGGCACAGATACGCAGTATTTT.